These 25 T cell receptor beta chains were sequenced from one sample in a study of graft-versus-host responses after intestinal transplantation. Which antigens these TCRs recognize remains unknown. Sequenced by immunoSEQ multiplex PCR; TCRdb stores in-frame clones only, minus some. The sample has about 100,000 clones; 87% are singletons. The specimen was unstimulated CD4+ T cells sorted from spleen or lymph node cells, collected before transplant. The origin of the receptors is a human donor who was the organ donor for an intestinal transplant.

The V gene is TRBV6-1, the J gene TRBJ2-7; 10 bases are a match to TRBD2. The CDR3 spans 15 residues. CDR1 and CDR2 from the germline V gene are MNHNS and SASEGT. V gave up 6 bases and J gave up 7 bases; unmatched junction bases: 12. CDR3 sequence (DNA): TGTGCCAGCAGCCCAACTAGCGGGGACCACGGGGAGCAGTACTTC. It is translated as CASSPTSGDHGEQYF.

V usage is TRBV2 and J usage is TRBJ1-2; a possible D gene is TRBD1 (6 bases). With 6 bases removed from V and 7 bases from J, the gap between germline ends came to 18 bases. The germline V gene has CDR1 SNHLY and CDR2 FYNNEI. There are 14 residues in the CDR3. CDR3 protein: CASRGLGGLSGYTF. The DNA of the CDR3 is TGTGCCAGCAGGGGGTTGGGGGGCCTAAGTGGCTACACCTTC.

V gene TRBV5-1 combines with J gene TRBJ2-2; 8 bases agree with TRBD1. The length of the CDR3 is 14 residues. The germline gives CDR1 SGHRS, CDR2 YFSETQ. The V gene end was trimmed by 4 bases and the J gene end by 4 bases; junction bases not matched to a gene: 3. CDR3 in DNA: TGCGCCAGCAGCCTGACAGGGGCCACCGGGGAGCTGTTTTTT. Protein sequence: CASSLTGATGELFF.

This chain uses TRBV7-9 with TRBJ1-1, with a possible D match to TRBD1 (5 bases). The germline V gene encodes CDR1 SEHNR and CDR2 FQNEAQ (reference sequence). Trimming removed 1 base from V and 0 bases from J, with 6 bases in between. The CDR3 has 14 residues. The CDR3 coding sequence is TGTGCCAGCAGCTTAGAGGGGATGAACACTGAAGCTTTCTTT. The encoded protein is CASSLEGMNTEAFF. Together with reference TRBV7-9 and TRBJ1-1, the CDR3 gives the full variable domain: DTGVSQNPRHKITKRGQNVTFRCDPISEHNRLYWYRQTLGQGPEFLTYFQNEAQLEKSRLLSDRFSAERPKGSFSTLEIQRTEQGDSAMYLCASSLEGMNTEAFFGQGTRLTVV.

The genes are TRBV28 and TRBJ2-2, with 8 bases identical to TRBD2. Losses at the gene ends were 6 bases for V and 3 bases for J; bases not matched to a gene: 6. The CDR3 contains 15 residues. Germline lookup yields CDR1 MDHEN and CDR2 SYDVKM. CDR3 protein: CASRPGGLDTGELFF. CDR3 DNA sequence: TGTGCCAGCAGACCGGGGGGGCTCGACACCGGGGAGCTGTTTTTT.

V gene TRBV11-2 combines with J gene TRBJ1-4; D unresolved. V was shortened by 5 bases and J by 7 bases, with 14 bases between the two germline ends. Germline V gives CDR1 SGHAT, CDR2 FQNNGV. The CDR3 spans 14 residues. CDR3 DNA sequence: TGTGCCAGCAGCCTGAGTTCCCTGGGTGAAAAACTGTTTTTT. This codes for CASSLSSLGEKLFF.

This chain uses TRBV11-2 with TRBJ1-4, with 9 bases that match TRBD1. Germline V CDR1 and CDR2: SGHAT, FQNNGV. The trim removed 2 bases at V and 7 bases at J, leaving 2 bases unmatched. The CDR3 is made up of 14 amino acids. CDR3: CASSLRDRAEKLFF. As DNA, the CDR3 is TGTGCCAGCAGCTTAAGGGACAGGGCTGAAAAACTGTTTTTT.

The CDR3 spells CASSHGQGARGNTIYF. In DNA form, the CDR3 reads TGTGCCAGCAGTCACGGACAGGGGGCAAGGGGAAACACCATATATTTT. This sequence joins TRBV28 and TRBJ1-3; 11 nucleotides match TRBD1. The germline V gene has CDR1 MDHEN and CDR2 SYDVKM. Unmatched junction bases numbered 7, after V lost 5 bases and J lost 4 bases. The CDR3 totals 16 residues.

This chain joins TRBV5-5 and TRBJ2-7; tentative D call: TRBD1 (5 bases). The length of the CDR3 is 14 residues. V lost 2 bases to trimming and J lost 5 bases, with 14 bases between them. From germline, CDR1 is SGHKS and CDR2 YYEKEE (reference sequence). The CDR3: CASSFSKGVHEQYF. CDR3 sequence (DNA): TGTGCCAGCAGCTTCTCTAAAGGGGTCCACGAGCAGTACTTC.

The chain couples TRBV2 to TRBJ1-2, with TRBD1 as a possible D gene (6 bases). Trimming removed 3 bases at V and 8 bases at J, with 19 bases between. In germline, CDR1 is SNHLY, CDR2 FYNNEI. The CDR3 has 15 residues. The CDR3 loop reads CASSDVAGGAGGYTF. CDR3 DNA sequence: TGTGCCAGCAGTGATGTAGCCGGGGGCGCGGGCGGCTACACCTTC.

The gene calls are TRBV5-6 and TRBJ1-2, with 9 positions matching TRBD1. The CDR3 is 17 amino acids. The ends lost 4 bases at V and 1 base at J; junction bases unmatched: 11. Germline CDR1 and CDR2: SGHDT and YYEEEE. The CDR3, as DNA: TGTGCCAGCAGCCCGGACAGGGGAATCGGCGTTAACTATGGCTACACCTTC. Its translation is CASSPDRGIGVNYGYTF.

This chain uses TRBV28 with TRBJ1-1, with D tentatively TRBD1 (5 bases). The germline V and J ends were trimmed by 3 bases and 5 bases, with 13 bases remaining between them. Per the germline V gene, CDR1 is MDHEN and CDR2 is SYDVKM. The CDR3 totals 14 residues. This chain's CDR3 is CASSFSGGGTEAFF. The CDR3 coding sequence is TGTGCCAGCAGTTTCTCGGGGGGAGGGACTGAAGCTTTCTTT.

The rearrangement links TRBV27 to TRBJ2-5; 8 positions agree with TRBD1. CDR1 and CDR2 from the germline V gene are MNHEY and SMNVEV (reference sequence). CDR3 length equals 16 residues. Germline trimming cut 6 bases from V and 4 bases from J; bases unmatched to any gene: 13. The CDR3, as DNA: TGTGCCAGCAGGGCTATAAGCAGGGGGCGGGGAGAGACCCAGTACTTC. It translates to CASRAISRGRGETQYF.

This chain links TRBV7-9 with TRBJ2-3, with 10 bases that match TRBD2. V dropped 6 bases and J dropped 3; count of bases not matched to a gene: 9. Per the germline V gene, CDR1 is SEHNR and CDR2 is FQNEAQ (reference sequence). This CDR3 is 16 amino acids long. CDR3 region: CASSSGLAVRTDTQYF. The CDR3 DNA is TGTGCCAGCAGTTCCGGACTAGCGGTTAGGACAGATACGCAGTATTTT.

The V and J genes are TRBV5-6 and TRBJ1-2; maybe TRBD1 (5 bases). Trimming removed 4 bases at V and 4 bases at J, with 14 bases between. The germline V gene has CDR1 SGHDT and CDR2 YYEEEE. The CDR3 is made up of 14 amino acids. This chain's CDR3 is CASSPLKGIYGYTF. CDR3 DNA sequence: TGTGCCAGCAGCCCCTTGAAGGGGATCTATGGCTACACCTTC.

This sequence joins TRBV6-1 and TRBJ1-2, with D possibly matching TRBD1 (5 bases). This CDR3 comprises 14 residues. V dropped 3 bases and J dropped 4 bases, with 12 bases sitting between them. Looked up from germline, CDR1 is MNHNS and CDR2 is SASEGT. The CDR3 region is CASSDAWGLYGYTF. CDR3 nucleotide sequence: TGTGCCAGCAGTGATGCGTGGGGACTCTATGGCTACACCTTC.

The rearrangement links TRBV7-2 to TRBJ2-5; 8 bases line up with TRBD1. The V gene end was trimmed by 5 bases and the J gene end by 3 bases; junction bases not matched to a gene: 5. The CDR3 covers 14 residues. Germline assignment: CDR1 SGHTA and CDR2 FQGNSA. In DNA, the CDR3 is TGTGCCAGCAGCCTGACAGGGGCGAAAGAGACCCAGTACTTC. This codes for CASSLTGAKETQYF.

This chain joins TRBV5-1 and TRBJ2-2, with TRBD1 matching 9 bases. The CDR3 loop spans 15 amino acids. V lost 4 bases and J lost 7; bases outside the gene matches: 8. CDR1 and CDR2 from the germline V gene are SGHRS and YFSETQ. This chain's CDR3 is CASSGPGQGGGELFF. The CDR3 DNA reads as TGCGCCAGCAGCGGACCGGGACAGGGAGGCGGGGAGCTGTTTTTT. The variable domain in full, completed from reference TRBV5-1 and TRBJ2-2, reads KAGVTQTPRYLIKTRGQQVTLSCSPISGHRSVSWYQQTPGQGLQFLFEYFSETQRNKGNFPGRFSGRQFSNSRSEMNVSTLELGDSALYLCASSGPGQGGGELFFGEGSRLTVL.

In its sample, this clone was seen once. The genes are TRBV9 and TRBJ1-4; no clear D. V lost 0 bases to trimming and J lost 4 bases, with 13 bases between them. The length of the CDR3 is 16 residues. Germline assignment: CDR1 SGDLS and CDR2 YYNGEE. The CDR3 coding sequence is TGTGCCAGCAGCGTAGGGCTTGGGCAGGTTAATGAAAAACTGTTTTTT. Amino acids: CASSVGLGQVNEKLFF.

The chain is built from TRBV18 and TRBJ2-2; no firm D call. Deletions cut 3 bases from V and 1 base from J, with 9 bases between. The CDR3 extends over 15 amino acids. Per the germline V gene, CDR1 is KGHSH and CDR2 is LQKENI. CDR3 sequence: CASSPIPRNTGELFF. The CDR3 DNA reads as TGTGCCAGCTCACCTATCCCCAGGAACACCGGGGAGCTGTTTTTT.

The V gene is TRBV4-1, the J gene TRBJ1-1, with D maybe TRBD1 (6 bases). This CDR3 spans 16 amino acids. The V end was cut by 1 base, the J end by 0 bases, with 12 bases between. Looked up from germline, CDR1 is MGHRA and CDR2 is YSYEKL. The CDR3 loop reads CASSQGGGPMNTEAFF. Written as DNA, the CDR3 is TGCGCCAGCAGCCAAGGGGGGGGGCCCATGAACACTGAAGCTTTCTTT.

CDR3 protein: CASSLVLAGVVTQYF. The CDR3 nucleotides are TGCGCCAGCAGCTTGGTACTAGCGGGGGTAGTGACCCAGTACTTC. The V and J genes are TRBV5-1 and TRBJ2-5; TRBD2 matches 11 bases. CDR1 is SGHRS and CDR2 is YFSETQ in the germline V gene. This CDR3 contains 15 residues. The ends lost 0 bases at V and 7 bases at J; junction bases unmatched: 5.

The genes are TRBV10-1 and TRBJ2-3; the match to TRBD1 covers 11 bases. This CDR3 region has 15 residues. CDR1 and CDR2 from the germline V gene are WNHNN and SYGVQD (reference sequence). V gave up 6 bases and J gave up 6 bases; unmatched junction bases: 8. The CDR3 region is CASSLGQGADDTQYF. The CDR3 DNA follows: TGCGCCAGCAGCTTAGGACAGGGGGCAGACGATACGCAGTATTTT.

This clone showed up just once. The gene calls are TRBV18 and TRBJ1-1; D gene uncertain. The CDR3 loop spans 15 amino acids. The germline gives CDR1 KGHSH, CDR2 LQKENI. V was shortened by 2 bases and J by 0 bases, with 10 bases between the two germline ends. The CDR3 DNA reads TGTGCCAGCTCACCAGGGGATCCCTTGAACACTGAAGCTTTCTTT. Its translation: CASSPGDPLNTEAFF.

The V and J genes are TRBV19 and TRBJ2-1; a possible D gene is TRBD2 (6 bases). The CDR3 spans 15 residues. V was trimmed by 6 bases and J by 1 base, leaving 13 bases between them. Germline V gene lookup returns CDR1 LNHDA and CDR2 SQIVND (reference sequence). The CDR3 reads CASSSISGSYNEQFF. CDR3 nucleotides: TGTGCCAGTAGCAGCATTAGCGGATCCTACAATGAGCAGTTCTTC.